These T cell receptor beta chains were read from a single sample in a study of beta chain features in type 1 diabetes. Clones were sequenced by immunoSEQ multiplex PCR, and TCRdb holds only the in-frame ones, with some missing. This table holds 680,000 or so clones, roughly a sixth found once. The specimen was naive CD4+ T cells from blood. The receptors were gathered from a man between 18 and 29 years old in good health. The CDR3 runs from the conserved cysteine through the conserved F or W. The D gene is left open where the match is weak.

j_call	d_call	v_call	cdr3_aa
TRBJ2-3	-	TRBV18	CASSPNSWGTDTQYF
TRBJ2-3	TRBD2	TRBV6-1	CASSTSGRIDTQYF
TRBJ2-7	-	TRBV2	CASRPQGYEQYF
TRBJ1-1	TRBD1	TRBV18	CASSEGQGTEAFF
TRBJ1-1	TRBD1	TRBV7-9	CASSLRQGGNTEAFF
TRBJ2-7	-	TRBV7-9	CASSLARAYEQYF
TRBJ1-1	-	TRBV25-1	CASSEPPFTEAFF
TRBJ1-2	TRBD1	TRBV9	CASSVAATGANYGYTF
TRBJ2-7	TRBD1	TRBV4-2	CASSQDVGTGFGEQYF
TRBJ2-7	-	TRBV7-2	CASSLVQGSYEQYF
TRBJ2-7	TRBD2	TRBV25-1	CASSGAGAYEQYF
TRBJ2-4	-	TRBV7-6	CASSPGVDIQYF
TRBJ2-1	-	TRBV7-2	CASSPSGGASSYNEQFF
TRBJ2-2	TRBD1	TRBV19	CASRLTGSTGELFF
TRBJ1-2	-	TRBV7-9	CASTRAGESYGYTF
TRBJ2-7	-	TRBV4-3	CASSPGGDPYEQYF
TRBJ2-5	TRBD1	TRBV7-9	CASSLTGVLKETQYF
TRBJ1-1	-	TRBV2	CASGTRGTEAFF
TRBJ2-1	-	TRBV15	CATSRDVARAYNEQFF
TRBJ1-5	TRBD1	TRBV6-5	CASSATGVSNQPQHF
TRBJ1-6	-	TRBV2	CASSGGPPLHF
TRBJ2-3	-	TRBV2	CASSVFRASTDTQYF
TRBJ2-7	TRBD2	TRBV7-9	CASSPRTSGTYEQYF
TRBJ2-5	TRBD1	TRBV4-2	CASSRGDRGEETQYF
TRBJ2-3	-	TRBV4-2	CASSQDNVGTDTQYF
TRBJ1-4	-	TRBV4-1	CASSQDSRKTNEKLFF